There are many counts of the clone carrying this T cell receptor (beta chain). The CDR3 loop spans 12 amino acids. V was clipped by 11 bases and J by 7 bases, with 15 bases between them. Germline CDR1 ENHRY, CDR2 SYGVKD. The record originates from a study of T cells in Graves' hyperthyroidism and ophthalmopathy. Regions amplified from RNA transcripts were the TCR beta CDR3 regions. TCR CDR3 underwent first-round RT-PCR with the HTBI primer set. TCRdb re-analysed the multiplex PCR reads in MiXCR, keeping a single row per CDR3 protein. The table shows about 400,000 distinct CDR3 sequences, with around 14% occurring only once. Among the patients, aged 18 to 65, hyperthyroidism was newly diagnosed and had lasted under 2 months.

The genes are TRBV10-3 and TRBJ1-5; tentative D call: TRBD1 (5 bases). This TCR came from a woman aged 18-29 years with Graves' hyperthyroidism. What was sequenced was blood. CDR3 bases: TGTGCCGCCGCGGGGTGGGGGCAGCCCCAGCATTTT. It codes for CAAAGWGQPQHF.